A selection of T cell receptor beta chains follows, all from one sample in a study of Graves' ophthalmopathy and Graves' hyperthyroidism. TCRdb re-called the multiplex PCR reads with MiXCR, one entry per CDR3 protein. The table shows some 240,000 distinct CDR3 sequences, with approximately 42% occurring only once. The material sequenced was peripheral blood. Every receptor here comes from an adult man with Graves' ophthalmopathy. CDR3s include the opening cysteine and the closing phenylalanine or tryptophan. The D gene is left open where the match is weak. Clone size appears in some rows only: once, few, many, or a class for an expanded clone.

v_call	j_call	d_call	cdr3_length	clone_size	cdr3_aa	cdr3_nt
TRBV19	TRBJ1-1	NA	13	NA	CASSIVEATEAFF	TGTGCCAGTAGTATAGTCGAGGCCACTGAAGCTTTCTTT
TRBV10-3	TRBJ1-1	NA	13	NA	CAISVVGDTEAFF	TGTGCCATCAGTGTAGTAGGGGACACTGAAGCTTTCTTT
TRBV12-3/TRBV12-4	TRBJ1-5	NA	13	NA	CASSYSRNQPQHF	TGTGCCAGCAGTTACTCGAGGAATCAGCCCCAGCATTTT
TRBV24-1	TRBJ2-7	TRBD1	15	NA	CATSEGTGGSYEQYF	TGTGCCACCAGTGAAGGGACAGGGGGCTCCTACGAGCAGTACTTC
TRBV10-3	TRBJ2-5	NA	19	NA	CASSYFRARREVLEETQYF	TGTGCCAGCAGTTACTTTAGAGCGAGGAGGGAAGTATTGGAAGAGACCCAGTACTTC
TRBV7-9	TRBJ2-7	TRBD2	17	NA	CASSSRTSGTVRFEQYF	TGTGCCAGCAGCTCACGGACTAGCGGGACGGTGCGGTTCGAGCAGTACTTC
TRBV7-2	TRBJ2-7	NA	15	few	CASSLARTTSYEQYF	TGTGCCAGCAGCTTAGCGCGCACTACGTCCTACGAGCAGTACTTC
TRBV29-1	TRBJ1-3	NA	13	NA	CSVEEGAGNTIYF	TGCAGCGTTGAAGAAGGGGCAGGAAACACCATATATTTT
TRBV29-1	TRBJ2-5	NA	14	few	CSTRRRQALETQYF	TGCAGCACCCGGAGACGTCAGGCCTTGGAGACCCAGTACTTC
TRBV5-8	TRBJ2-2	NA	15	NA	CASSQARLVAGELFF	TGCGCCAGCAGCCAAGCTCGTCTAGTTGCCGGGGAGCTGTTTTTT
TRBV7-3	TRBJ2-5	TRBD2	16	NA	CASSFGGLAGEETQYF	TGTGCTAGCAGCTTCGGGGGACTAGCGGGGGAAGAGACCCAGTACTTC
TRBV7-3	TRBJ2-7	NA	13	NA	CASSLGNPYEQYF	TGTGCCAGCAGTTTGGGCAATCCCTACGAGCAGTACTTC
TRBV19	TRBJ1-1	NA	15	few	CASSIDTDSGSEAFF	TGTGCCAGTAGTATAGACACGGACAGCGGCTCTGAAGCTTTCTTT
TRBV7-2	TRBJ2-7	TRBD1	14	few	CASSEDRGNYEQYF	TGTGCCAGCAGCGAGGACAGGGGGAACTACGAGCAGTACTTC
TRBV9	TRBJ2-2	TRBD1	16	NA	CASSAPTDRGGGELFF	TGTGCCAGCAGCGCACCGACAGACAGGGGTGGCGGGGAGCTGTTTTTT
TRBV2	TRBJ2-7	NA	12	few	CASSEEVSEQYF	TGTGCCAGCAGTGAAGAGGTTTCCGAGCAGTACTTC
TRBV10-3	TRBJ2-2	TRBD2	15	NA	CAISEWTSVTGELFF	TGTGCCATCAGTGAGTGGACTAGCGTGACCGGGGAGCTGTTTTTT
TRBV5-1	TRBJ2-7	NA	16	few	CASRHGSGPGTDEQYF	TGCGCCAGCAGGCACGGATCGGGACCGGGTACCGACGAGCAGTACTTC
TRBV7-6	TRBJ1-1	TRBD1	15	many	CASTLQGVGNTEAFF	TGTGCCAGCACCTTACAGGGGGTTGGGAACACTGAAGCTTTCTTT
TRBV10-3	TRBJ1-2	NA	15	few	CAISESLSTNYGYTF	TGTGCCATCAGTGAATCTTTATCCACTAACTATGGCTACACCTTC
TRBV4-1	TRBJ1-6	NA	14	NA	CASGRASYNSPLHF	TGTGCCAGCGGGAGGGCCTCCTATAATTCACCCCTCCACTTT
TRBV11-2	TRBJ2-5	NA	15	NA	CASSLWPDRQETQYF	TGTGCCAGCAGCTTATGGCCCGACCGGCAAGAGACCCAGTACTTC
TRBV5-1	TRBJ1-1	NA	13	NA	CASSYPRGSEAFF	TGCGCCAGCAGCTACCCTCGCGGGTCTGAAGCTTTCTTT
TRBV10-3	TRBJ2-2	NA	12	few	CATTDPPGELFF	TGTGCCACCACGGACCCTCCCGGGGAGCTGTTTTTT
TRBV25-1	TRBJ1-3	TRBD1	16	few	CASSEAGQGRGNTIYF	TGTGCCAGCAGTGAGGCGGGACAGGGGCGAGGAAACACCATATATTTT
TRBV5-8	TRBJ1-1	NA	14	few	CASRTGLMNTEAFF	TGTGCCAGCAGAACAGGTCTCATGAACACTGAAGCTTTCTTT